These T cell receptor beta chains were read from a single sample in a study of shared clonotypes between healthy human individuals. Clones were read by immunoSEQ multiplex PCR, and TCRdb kept only the in-frame ones, dropping some. The data show over 1.4 million clones, roughly 96% seen once. Sequencing was performed on naive CD4+ T cells sorted from blood. The receptors originated from a man aged 25-40 years in good health. Each CDR3 is given with its conserved first and last residue. Each record gives: V gene, J gene, clone size, D gene, CDR3 DNA, CDR3 protein. D genes are given only for firm matches. Some rows mark clone size as missing; the rest say once, few, many or name a class of expanded clone.

v_call: TRBV5-1
j_call: TRBJ2-2
clone_size: .
d_call: TRBD2
cdr3_nt: TGCGCCAGCAGCTTGGCGGGACTAGCGGGAGCGGTCGGGGAGCTGTTTTTT
cdr3_aa: CASSLAGLAGAVGELFF

v_call: TRBV28
j_call: TRBJ2-7
clone_size: .
d_call: .
cdr3_nt: TGTGCCAGCTACTTAGGGGCCGGCTACGAGCAGTACTTC
cdr3_aa: CASYLGAGYEQYF

v_call: TRBV7-8
j_call: TRBJ2-5
clone_size: once
d_call: .
cdr3_nt: TGTGCCAGCAGCTTCCAACAAGAGACCCAGTACTTC
cdr3_aa: CASSFQQETQYF

v_call: TRBV10-3
j_call: TRBJ2-7
clone_size: .
d_call: .
cdr3_nt: TGTGCCATCATGAACGGGACTTCGAGCGAGCAGTACTTC
cdr3_aa: CAIMNGTSSEQYF

v_call: TRBV10-3
j_call: TRBJ1-1
clone_size: .
d_call: .
cdr3_nt: TGTGCCATCAGTGGCGGGACTTCAACCGAAGCTTTCTTT
cdr3_aa: CAISGGTSTEAFF

v_call: TRBV10-2
j_call: TRBJ1-2
clone_size: .
d_call: .
cdr3_nt: TGCGCCAGCAGTAGCATGGGGGTCTATGGCTACACCTTC
cdr3_aa: CASSSMGVYGYTF

v_call: TRBV5-1
j_call: TRBJ2-6
clone_size: once
d_call: .
cdr3_nt: TGCGCCAGCTTACAGGGACCCACCGTTGGGGCCAACGTCCTGACTTTC
cdr3_aa: CASLQGPTVGANVLTF

v_call: TRBV7-2
j_call: TRBJ2-5
clone_size: .
d_call: .
cdr3_nt: TGTGCCAGCAGCCCTTGGACAGCCCAAGAGACCCAGTACTTC
cdr3_aa: CASSPWTAQETQYF

v_call: TRBV2
j_call: TRBJ1-3
clone_size: .
d_call: .
cdr3_nt: TGTGCCAGCAGTGAGTTTACGCCCACCATATATTTT
cdr3_aa: CASSEFTPTIYF

v_call: TRBV2
j_call: TRBJ2-1
clone_size: .
d_call: .
cdr3_nt: TGTGCCAGCAGTGGGGGACAAAACTCCTACAATGAGCAGTTCTTC
cdr3_aa: CASSGGQNSYNEQFF

v_call: TRBV30
j_call: TRBJ2-1
clone_size: .
d_call: .
cdr3_nt: TGTGCCTGGAGTGTAATAGGAGGTGGTGAGCAGTTCTTC
cdr3_aa: CAWSVIGGGEQFF

v_call: TRBV10-1
j_call: TRBJ2-2
clone_size: .
d_call: .
cdr3_nt: TGCGCCAGCAGTGATGTGGGAATCGCCGGGGAGCTGTTTTTT
cdr3_aa: CASSDVGIAGELFF

v_call: TRBV7-8
j_call: TRBJ2-7
clone_size: .
d_call: .
cdr3_nt: TGTGCCAGCAGCTTATGGCGGACAACCTACGAGCAGTACTTC
cdr3_aa: CASSLWRTTYEQYF

v_call: TRBV28
j_call: TRBJ2-2
clone_size: .
d_call: TRBD2
cdr3_nt: TGTGCCAGCAGTTTACTAGCGGGGACCGGGGAGCTGTTTTTT
cdr3_aa: CASSLLAGTGELFF

v_call: TRBV28
j_call: TRBJ2-1
clone_size: .
d_call: .
cdr3_nt: TGTGCCAGCTTACGAACCGGGGGATACAATGAGCAGTTCTTC
cdr3_aa: CASLRTGGYNEQFF

v_call: TRBV5-1
j_call: TRBJ2-1
clone_size: .
d_call: TRBD2
cdr3_nt: TGCGCCAGCAGCGCCCGACTAGCGGGAACCGCCAATGAGCAGTTCTTC
cdr3_aa: CASSARLAGTANEQFF

v_call: TRBV9
j_call: TRBJ1-1
clone_size: .
d_call: .
cdr3_nt: TGTGCCAGCAGTGCCACTGTGGGCGCGATGACTGAAGCTTTCTTT
cdr3_aa: CASSATVGAMTEAFF

v_call: TRBV19
j_call: TRBJ2-1
clone_size: .
d_call: TRBD2
cdr3_nt: TGTGCCAGTAGTAGGGGACTAGCGGGAGGGCCAGTAGGAGAGCAGTTCTTC
cdr3_aa: CASSRGLAGGPVGEQFF

v_call: TRBV7-2
j_call: TRBJ2-1
clone_size: .
d_call: TRBD2
cdr3_nt: TGTGCCAGCAGCCCGGGACTAGCGGGAGGGCCTTCAGTTTACAATGAGCAGTTCTTC
cdr3_aa: CASSPGLAGGPSVYNEQFF

v_call: TRBV29-1
j_call: TRBJ2-5
clone_size: .
d_call: .
cdr3_nt: TGCAGCGTTGAAGAGCTAGTGGGCGAGACCCAGTACTTC
cdr3_aa: CSVEELVGETQYF

v_call: TRBV7-2
j_call: TRBJ1-3
clone_size: .
d_call: .
cdr3_nt: TGTGCCAGCAGCGCGGACTGGAGCTCTGGAAACACCATATATTTT
cdr3_aa: CASSADWSSGNTIYF

v_call: TRBV11-1
j_call: TRBJ2-5
clone_size: .
d_call: .
cdr3_nt: TGTGCCAGCAGCTCCACAGACCTAATCGGGACCCAGTACTTC
cdr3_aa: CASSSTDLIGTQYF

v_call: TRBV7-2
j_call: TRBJ2-5
clone_size: .
d_call: TRBD1
cdr3_nt: TGTGCCAGCAGCGTCGGACAGGGCCAAGAGACCCAGTACTTC
cdr3_aa: CASSVGQGQETQYF

v_call: TRBV25-1
j_call: TRBJ2-3
clone_size: .
d_call: .
cdr3_nt: TGTGCCAGCAGTGTTGGGCAGGGAGGCACAGATACGCAGTATTTT
cdr3_aa: CASSVGQGGTDTQYF

v_call: TRBV7-9
j_call: TRBJ1-2
clone_size: .
d_call: TRBD1
cdr3_nt: TGTGCCAGCAGCTCCGGTCGAACAGGGGTTTTTGACTATGGCTACACCTTC
cdr3_aa: CASSSGRTGVFDYGYTF

v_call: TRBV19
j_call: TRBJ2-3
clone_size: .
d_call: TRBD2
cdr3_nt: TGTGCCAGTAGTAATGTCAGGCTAGCGGGCACAGATACGCAGTATTTT
cdr3_aa: CASSNVRLAGTDTQYF

v_call: TRBV5-1
j_call: TRBJ2-1
clone_size: .
d_call: .
cdr3_nt: TGCGCCAGCAGCTTTGCACTAGCTTATCAAGGTGAGCAGTTCTTC
cdr3_aa: CASSFALAYQGEQFF

v_call: TRBV7-9
j_call: TRBJ2-5
clone_size: .
d_call: TRBD2
cdr3_nt: TGTGCCAGCAGCGATAGGACTAGCGGAGAGACCCAGTACTTC
cdr3_aa: CASSDRTSGETQYF

v_call: TRBV5-4
j_call: TRBJ2-2
clone_size: .
d_call: .
cdr3_nt: TGTGCCAGCAGCAAGTCTGGACTCGGGGAGCTGTTTTTT
cdr3_aa: CASSKSGLGELFF

v_call: TRBV19
j_call: TRBJ2-3
clone_size: .
d_call: TRBD2
cdr3_nt: TGTGCCAGTACCGAGGGGAGGGGCGATACGCAGTATTTT
cdr3_aa: CASTEGRGDTQYF

v_call: TRBV6-1
j_call: TRBJ2-1
clone_size: .
d_call: TRBD1
cdr3_nt: TGTGCCAGCGGGGACAGACCATCCTACAATGAGCAGTTCTTC
cdr3_aa: CASGDRPSYNEQFF

v_call: TRBV2
j_call: TRBJ1-5
clone_size: .
d_call: .
cdr3_nt: TGTGCCAGCAGTGAAGTAGAACTCTTAGGGGTACTATTCTATAAGCCCCAGCATTTT
cdr3_aa: CASSEVELLGVLFYKPQHF

v_call: TRBV14
j_call: TRBJ2-7
clone_size: .
d_call: .
cdr3_nt: TGTGCCAGCAGCCCCCATTTTTACGAGCAGTACTTC
cdr3_aa: CASSPHFYEQYF

v_call: TRBV30
j_call: TRBJ1-1
clone_size: .
d_call: .
cdr3_nt: TGTGCCTGGAGTGGCCCGCGGGCTTTCTTT
cdr3_aa: CAWSGPRAFF

v_call: TRBV10-2
j_call: TRBJ1-5
clone_size: once
d_call: .
cdr3_nt: TGCGCCAGCAGTGAAGGGCGCCAGGTCAATCAGCCCCAGCATTTT
cdr3_aa: CASSEGRQVNQPQHF

v_call: TRBV19
j_call: TRBJ1-5
clone_size: .
d_call: TRBD1
cdr3_nt: TGTGCCAGTAGCCACTTACAGGGGAATAGCAATCAGCCCCAGCATTTT
cdr3_aa: CASSHLQGNSNQPQHF

v_call: TRBV9
j_call: TRBJ2-7
clone_size: .
d_call: .
cdr3_nt: TGTGCCAGCAGCGCGGACAGATCTACCTACGAGCAGTACTTC
cdr3_aa: CASSADRSTYEQYF

v_call: TRBV6-5
j_call: TRBJ2-1
clone_size: .
d_call: TRBD2
cdr3_nt: TGTGCCAGCAGTTCGACTAGCGGGAATTATAATGAGCAGTTCTTC
cdr3_aa: CASSSTSGNYNEQFF

v_call: TRBV5-5
j_call: TRBJ1-1
clone_size: .
d_call: .
cdr3_nt: TGTGCCAGCAGCTTGGGAGGGGCGAACACTGAAGCTTTCTTT
cdr3_aa: CASSLGGANTEAFF

v_call: TRBV7-9
j_call: TRBJ2-7
clone_size: .
d_call: TRBD1
cdr3_nt: TGTGCCAGCAGCCGACTCGGGGGCAGGGGGCTTACCTACGAGCAGTACTTC
cdr3_aa: CASSRLGGRGLTYEQYF

v_call: TRBV19
j_call: TRBJ1-2
clone_size: .
d_call: TRBD1
cdr3_nt: TGTGCCAGTAGAGCCAGGGGGGGCGATTTACGAGCGGGCACCTTC
cdr3_aa: CASRARGGDLRAGTF

v_call: TRBV2
j_call: TRBJ1-2
clone_size: .
d_call: .
cdr3_nt: TGTGCCAGCAGACTGGACGGCTATGGCTACACCTTC
cdr3_aa: CASRLDGYGYTF

v_call: TRBV11-2
j_call: TRBJ2-1
clone_size: .
d_call: TRBD2
cdr3_nt: TGTGCCAGCACCCCCCGGGAGCGGGAGGGCCGGGTTGAGCAGTTCTTC
cdr3_aa: CASTPREREGRVEQFF

v_call: TRBV6-1
j_call: TRBJ2-3
clone_size: .
d_call: .
cdr3_nt: TGTGCCAGCTGCAAGACAGCTAGCACAGATACGCAGTATTTT
cdr3_aa: CASCKTASTDTQYF

v_call: TRBV6-5
j_call: TRBJ2-7
clone_size: .
d_call: .
cdr3_nt: TGTGCCAGCAGTTACTCCAGAGTGGACAACCGCTACGAGCAGTACTTC
cdr3_aa: CASSYSRVDNRYEQYF

v_call: TRBV6-1
j_call: TRBJ2-3
clone_size: .
d_call: .
cdr3_nt: TGTGCCAGCAGATGGGATTCCACAGATACGCAGTATTTT
cdr3_aa: CASRWDSTDTQYF

v_call: TRBV29-1
j_call: TRBJ1-1
clone_size: .
d_call: .
cdr3_nt: TGCAGCGTTGAAGCATACAGGGAGAACACTGAAGCTTTCTTT
cdr3_aa: CSVEAYRENTEAFF

v_call: TRBV6-5
j_call: TRBJ1-2
clone_size: .
d_call: .
cdr3_nt: TGTGCCACGGTAGTAGGGACGAGGGGCTACACCTTC
cdr3_aa: CATVVGTRGYTF

v_call: TRBV10-3
j_call: TRBJ2-1
clone_size: .
d_call: TRBD2
cdr3_nt: TGTGCCATCAGCTCGGGACTAGCGGCAAACAATGAGCAGTTCTTC
cdr3_aa: CAISSGLAANNEQFF

v_call: TRBV7-2
j_call: TRBJ2-7
clone_size: .
d_call: .
cdr3_nt: TGTGCCAGCAGCTTAGTCCACGGATACGAGCAGTACTTC
cdr3_aa: CASSLVHGYEQYF

v_call: TRBV28
j_call: TRBJ1-4
clone_size: .
d_call: TRBD1
cdr3_nt: TGTGCCAGCAAAAGGACAGGCCGTAATGAAAAACTGTTTTTT
cdr3_aa: CASKRTGRNEKLFF

v_call: TRBV18
j_call: TRBJ2-2
clone_size: .
d_call: .
cdr3_nt: TGTGCCAGCTCACCAGGAACCGAGCGGAACACCGGGGAGCTGTTTTTT
cdr3_aa: CASSPGTERNTGELFF

v_call: TRBV27
j_call: TRBJ2-7
clone_size: .
d_call: .
cdr3_nt: TGTGCCAGCAGTACGACAGCTCGGGTCCGAGCTTCCTACGAGCAGTACTTC
cdr3_aa: CASSTTARVRASYEQYF